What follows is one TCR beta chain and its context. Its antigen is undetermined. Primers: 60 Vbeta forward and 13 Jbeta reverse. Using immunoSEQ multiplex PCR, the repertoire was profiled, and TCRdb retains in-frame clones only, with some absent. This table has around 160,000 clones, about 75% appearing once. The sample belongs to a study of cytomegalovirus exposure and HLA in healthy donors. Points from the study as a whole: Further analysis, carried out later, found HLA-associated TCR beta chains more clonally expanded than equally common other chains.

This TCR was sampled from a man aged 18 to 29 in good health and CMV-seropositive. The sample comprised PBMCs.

CDR3 loop: CAWSVRGLAGGANTQYF. CDR3 DNA: TGTGCCTGGAGTGTACGGGGGCTAGCGGGGGGGGCAAATACGCAGTATTTT. The rearrangement joins TRBV30 to TRBJ2-3, with 12 bases identical to TRBD2. The germline gives CDR1 GTSNPN, CDR2 SVGIG (reference sequence). The CDR3 totals 17 residues. Trimming removed 0 bases from V and 7 bases from J; junction bases left unmatched: 11.